This T cell receptor (beta chain) was found in a study of blood T cell repertoires in COVID-19. Study at large: Italy, Spain and the United States were the sources of the convalescent and acute COVID-19 samples. T cells, B-cell-depleted T cells, or PBMCs provided the cDNA or gDNA that served as material.

Points on this clone: A junction boundary mismatches the germline segment, possibly from a read error.

The CDR3 extends over 12 amino acids. Germline CDR1 is MNHEY and CDR2 is SVGEGT. In the original processing: Cell counts per sample came from amplifying reference gene primers. Data came from immunoSEQ multiplex PCR; TCRdb stores just in-frame clones and leaves some out. V, J and clone size are those of that table, while D and trimming were read from the DNA. The sample holds 200,000 to 250,000 clones; around 80% are singletons and the top ten take around 5.8%. What was sequenced was peripheral blood. The TCR sequence derives from a woman in her seventies with acute or convalescent COVID-19. This chain connects TRBV6-2 or TRBV6-3 to TRBJ2-7, with D possibly matching TRBD2 (5 bases). The CDR3 coding sequence is TGTGCCAGCAGCCAAGCCGGGGTCCCTGACCACTTC. Protein sequence: CASSQAGVPDHF.